This T cell receptor (beta chain) was captured in a study of shared clonotypes between healthy human individuals (dated by TCRdb to the early 2020s). A note on the overall study: A few men and two women, aged 18 to 49 years, made up the cohort. For each donor, three plates each were used for CD4 naive and CD4 memory, two plates were used for CD8 naive, and one plate was used for CD8 memory. The study deeply sequenced blood TCR repertoires of several healthy adults to estimate repertoire size and the extent of clonotype sharing between individuals. Different laboratories and diverse techniques were used to prepare libraries and sequence TCR repertoires, to increase sequencing depth and limit assay-specific biases. Each donor's leukapheresis produced roughly between roughly 0.85 and 9.5 billion PBMCs.

CDR1 and CDR2 (MNHNY, SVGAGI) derive from the germline V gene (reference sequence). V lost 6 bases and J lost 2 bases; the stretch between them is 17 bases long. Including cysteine and phenylalanine, the CDR3 has 15 amino acids. Only the CDR3 DNA is retained, 45 bases long and in frame from the first base. CD8 naive samples were obtained by positive selection for CCR7 among CD45RO-negative cells, yielding a CD45RA+CCR7+ population from which TemRA cells were excluded. Healthy HIV-negative adults with no recently reported acute infections or vaccinations were included as donors. All donors were Caucasian adults living in Nashville, Tennessee, USA. After blood collection by leukapheresis, PBMCs were isolated using Ficoll-Histopaque density gradient centrifugation and then cryopreserved in the vapor phase of liquid nitrogen. Purity and quantity of every magnetically sorted T cell population were checked by analytical flow cytometry. From each sorted fraction, genomic DNA was isolated and quantified by UV absorbance on a Nanodrop 2000c.

Using the deep immunoSEQ assay, multiplex PCR amplified TCR CDR3 regions from genomic DNA. For each cell subset, the extracted genomic DNA was distributed evenly across all wells of several immunoSEQ 96-well plates, and each plate served as one replicate. For sorted subsets, around 0.2 ug of genomic DNA, equivalent to 30,000 or so T cell genomes, went into each replicate PCR. The purified libraries were quantified using a Qubit 3.0 fluorometer, sized with a Bioanalyzer 2100, and then quantified again using the KAPA Library Quantification kit. Every immunoSEQ 96-well plate was sequenced on a dedicated single-read 150-cycle Illumina NextSeq 550 flow cell. The original methods were these. Because the immunoSEQ output included only junctional sequences and no quality scores, the filtering could not be the same as the filtering used for full-length reads. To assign V/J genes and CDR3, sequences were annotated using PyIR, a Python wrapper for IgBLAST v1.9, with IMGT germline references. Any read was removed if the V/J assignment was weak (E-value above 1e-6), the CDR3 was missing, or the read contained stop codons, out-of-frame junctions, or ambiguous translated residues. V3J clonotypes were defined by identical inferred V gene, J gene, and CDR3 amino acid sequence. To compute the percentage overlap between repertoires, the number of shared unique clonotypes was divided by the size of the smaller repertoire. Repertoire richness was assessed with RTK rarefaction, the Chao1 estimator, and Recon v2.1 estimates of unobserved clonotypes. Generation probabilities were computed with OLGA for all TCRbeta clonotypes obtained by the gDNA method from several donors. The table comes from immuneACCESS by way of TCRdb, which keeps in-frame sequences with V and J called. Part of the clones is missing from these tables; in studies checked, under half for an unresolved V gene and the rest for unknown reasons. Clone size and V and J calls were adopted from that table, with D and trimming inferred from the DNA. This sample comprises about 2 million clones, less than 95% of them detected only once. About 1.1% of the sample is held by the ten biggest clonotypes.

General study outcomes and caveats: Naive subsets generally had larger estimated clonotype richness than memory subsets. Sharing across a handful of donors was observed for about 5% of naive CD4, over 3% of naive CD8, about 2.3% of memory CD4, and about 0.38% of memory CD8 clonotypes. Because the study included only a small number of donors, the genetic and exposure-history diversity represented was limited. Even with the large sequencing depth, rarefaction of the sorted-subset datasets indicated that sequencing was incomplete. Sampling was restricted to blood, and TCR repertoires in tissues likely differ from the TCR repertoires found in blood. Pairwise subsampling led to the expectation that sequencing depth would affect the degree of clonotype sharing among donors. Higher generation probabilities were observed for clonotypes shared by all four sorted-subset donors than for non-shared clonotypes.

There are a few counts of this clone. It has no known antigen specificity. No base qualities exist here, and no much larger clone lies one base off it. This chain joins TRBV6-6 to TRBJ2-7, with TRBD1 tentatively as D gene (6 bases match). The TCR originated in a man between 18 and 35 years old in good health. The source material was naive CD8+ T cells sorted from blood. The sample's cell subset or site, from its label and the paper: CD45RA+CCR7+. The nucleotide sequence is given as TGTGCCAGCAGGGAAACAGGGATAGGTCCCTACGAGCAGTACTTC. It specifies CASRETGIGPYEQYF.